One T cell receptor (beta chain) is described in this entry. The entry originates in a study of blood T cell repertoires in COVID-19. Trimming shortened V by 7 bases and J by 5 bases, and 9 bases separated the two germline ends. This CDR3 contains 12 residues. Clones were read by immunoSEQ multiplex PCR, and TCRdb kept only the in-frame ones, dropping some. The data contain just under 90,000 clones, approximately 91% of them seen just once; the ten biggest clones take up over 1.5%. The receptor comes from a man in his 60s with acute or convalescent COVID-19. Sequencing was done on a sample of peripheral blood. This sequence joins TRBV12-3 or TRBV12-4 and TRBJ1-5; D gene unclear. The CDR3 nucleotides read TGTGCCAGCAAAGAAGGAGATCAGCCCCAGCATTTT. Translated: CASKEGDQPQHF.